One sample yielded the 12 T cell receptor beta chains listed below, sequenced in a study of vaccination and CD4 T cells after COVID-19 (dated by TCRdb to about 2022). Explained via the paper, the treatment or condition label denotes: roughly nine-day PBMC culture with coronavirus spike peptide pools or control peptides (ViraFEST assay). What these receptors recognize is not known. To prepare the library, PCR was applied. The instrument given in TCRdb is Illumina iSeq 100. At the Johns Hopkins FTIC core, DNA from the cultured CD4+ T cells underwent TCR sequencing with the Oncomine TCR Beta short-read assay. Through fastp at Q25 and MiXCR, TCRdb rebuilt clones from the public reads, retaining in-frame beta chains. Merged by CDR3 protein, the rows form single entries marked with the most common genes and DNA. This sample holds roughly 21,000 distinct CDR3 sequences; 62% were observed only once. Of the sample, roughly 23% falls within the top ten clones.

Source: CD4+ T cells from blood, cultured in vitro, taken before SARS-CoV-2 vaccination. The receptors were sampled from a human donor who received a COVID-19 vaccine.

The CDR3 DNA follows: TGTGCCAGCAGCTTAGATCGGGCGGTAAACACTGAAGCTTTCTTT. This sequence encodes CASSLDRAVNTEAFF. The chain employs TRBV11-2 and TRBJ1-1; D is ambiguous. Trimming left V 0 bases short and J 2 bases short, with 10 bases between. CDR3 length: 15 amino acids. Per the germline V gene, CDR1 is SGHAT and CDR2 is FQNNGV.

The V and J genes are TRBV5-1 and TRBJ1-1; D possibly corresponds to TRBD1 (6 bases). The CDR3 spans 13 residues. Per the germline V gene, CDR1 is SGHRS and CDR2 is YFSETQ. Trimming took off 3 bases at V and 1 base at J, with 7 bases between the two ends. CDR3 amino acids: CASSWGQNTEAFF. DNA for the CDR3: TGCGCCAGCAGCTGGGGACAGAACACTGAAGCTTTCTTT.

This sequence joins TRBV27 and TRBJ2-2; no clear D. V was clipped by 2 bases and J by 5 bases, with 6 bases between them. Germline CDR1 MNHEY, CDR2 SMNVEV (reference sequence). The CDR3 extends over 13 amino acids. The CDR3 nucleotides read TGTGCCAGCAGTTTAGGCACGACCGGGGAGCTGTTTTTT. Protein product: CASSLGTTGELFF.

The gene calls are TRBV25-1 and TRBJ1-1, with a weak D call TRBD1 (6 bases). This CDR3 contains 14 residues. V was cut by 2 bases and J by 3 bases, with 10 bases left in between. The germline V gene encodes CDR1 MGHDK and CDR2 SYGVNS. The CDR3 here is CASSERTAYTEAFF. The CDR3 DNA is TGTGCCAGCAGTGAACGGACAGCTTACACTGAAGCTTTCTTT.

V is TRBV9 and J is TRBJ1-2; a possible D gene is TRBD1 (5 bases). The V end was cut by 0 bases, the J end by 7 bases, with 13 bases between. Germline values: CDR1 SGDLS, CDR2 YYNGEE. The CDR3 spans 14 residues. CDR3: CASSVAGTWRGYTF. The CDR3 DNA follows: TGTGCCAGCAGCGTAGCCGGGACGTGGCGTGGCTACACCTTC. Looking up the rest from reference TRBV9 and TRBJ1-2 gives the full variable domain: DSGVTQTPKHLITATGQRVTLRCSPRSGDLSVYWYQQSLDQGLQFLIQYYNGEERAKGNILERFSAQQFPDLHSELNLSSLELGDSALYFCASSVAGTWRGYTFGSGTRLTVV.

This sequence joins TRBV6-2 or TRBV6-3 and TRBJ1-5; 9 bases align to TRBD1. After removal of 0 bases from V and 0 bases from J, the junction contained 12 bases not matched to a gene. In germline, CDR1 is MNHEY, CDR2 SVGEGT. The CDR3 loop spans 20 amino acids. The CDR3 nucleotides read TGTGCCAGCAGTTACTCGAGGTTTGGGACAGGGCGTTATAGCAATCAGCCCCAGCATTTT. It codes for CASSYSRFGTGRYSNQPQHF.

This clonotype was counted once. The rearrangement uses TRBV7-8 and TRBJ2-5, with TRBD1 matching over 8 bases. The CDR3 consists of 14 residues. After removal of 5 bases from V and 5 bases from J, the junction contained 7 bases not matched to a gene. The germline V gene encodes CDR1 SGHVS and CDR2 FQNEAQ. The CDR3 protein is CASSKDREWETQYF. The CDR3 nucleotides are TGTGCCAGCAGCAAGGACAGGGAGTGGGAGACCCAGTACTTC.

The V gene is TRBV5-4, the J gene TRBJ1-2; maybe TRBD1 (5 bases). The CDR3 has 15 amino acids. V was pared by 0 bases and J by 5 bases, with 14 bases between. The germline gives CDR1 SGHNT, CDR2 YYREEE (reference sequence). The CDR3 here is CASSLGARDRYGYTF. The CDR3, as DNA: TGTGCCAGCAGCTTGGGCGCCAGGGACCGATATGGCTACACCTTC.

The chain links TRBV29-1 to TRBJ1-1; the D gene is possibly TRBD1 (5 bases). Trimming removed 7 bases at V and 0 bases at J, with 15 bases between. The CDR3 contains 14 residues. Germline CDR1 reads SQVTM; CDR2 reads ANQGSEA. The chain's CDR3 is CSAGQGAMNTEAFF. For the CDR3, the DNA is TGCAGCGCTGGCCAGGGAGCTATGAACACTGAAGCTTTCTTT.

This clonotype was recorded only once. V gene TRBV7-9 combines with J gene TRBJ2-7; the D is unclear. Germline-derived CDR1 and CDR2 are SEHNR and FQNEAQ (reference sequence). Between the trimmed V and J ends, which lost 4 bases and 7 bases, there was a span of 11 bases. The CDR3 extends over 12 amino acids. DNA for the CDR3: TGTGCCAGCAGCTCACCAAGAGGTGAGCAGTACTTC. Translation gives CASSSPRGEQYF. Filled out from reference TRBV7-9 and TRBJ2-7, the complete variable domain reads DTGVSQNPRHKITKRGQNVTFRCDPISEHNRLYWYRQTLGQGPEFLTYFQNEAQLEKSRLLSDRFSAERPKGSFSTLEIQRTEQGDSAMYLCASSSPRGEQYFGPGTRLTVT.

The V and J genes are TRBV23-1 and TRBJ2-3; D is perhaps TRBD2 (8 bases). TRBV23-1 carries the ORF label, with uncertain function. The CDR3 extends over 16 amino acids. With 5 bases removed from V and 5 bases from J, the gap between germline ends came to 20 bases. CDR3: CASSSPGGGWGDTQYF. Written as DNA, the CDR3 is TGCGCCAGCAGTTCCCCGGGAGGGGGCTGGGGAGATACGCAGTATTTT.

The chain has TRBV5-4 and TRBJ1-3, with a possible D match to TRBD1 (5 bases). CDR1 is SGHNT and CDR2 is YYREEE in the germline V gene (reference sequence). CDR3 length equals 19 residues. V gave up 1 base and J gave up 0 bases, with 20 bases separating them. The CDR3 coding sequence is TGTGCCAGCAGCTTGCCTCCGGGACGGAACCACAACTCTGGAAACACCATATATTTT. Protein sequence: CASSLPPGRNHNSGNTIYF.